This note documents a single T cell receptor beta chain sequence. The antigen remains undetermined. This sample was included in a study of OX40 agonist ivuxolimab in advanced cancers. Study at large: A mean age of roughly 60 years, range roughly 20 to 90, was recorded, and about 83% were male. Prior checkpoint blockade (anti-PD-1, anti-PD-L1 or anti-CTLA-4) was permitted; approximately 44% had it.

Study-level points and caveats: Fewer expanded clones were found on average in CD4+ than in CD8+ T cells. At doses 0.1 to 3.0 mg/kg, CD4+ and CD8+ clones expanded.

The germline V gene has CDR1 SGHNT and CDR2 YYREEE (reference sequence). The CDR3 has 14 residues. Trimming took 5 bases from V and 2 from J; bases not matched to a gene: 5. Clones were sequenced by immunoSEQ multiplex PCR, and TCRdb holds only the in-frame ones, with some missing. The sample holds about 48,000 clones; over 90% are singletons and the top ten take 6.5% to 7.5%. The sequence came from an adult with an advanced solid tumor such as melanoma, head and neck, liver or kidney cancer. The chain recombines TRBV5-4 with TRBJ2-5, with 8 bases aligning to TRBD2. This material consisted of CD4+ or CD8+ T cells sorted from blood, taken in a trial of the OX40 agonist ivuxolimab. The DNA of the CDR3 is TGTGCCAGCAGGGTTGGCGGGGGGCAAGAGACCCAGTACTTC. It codes for CASRVGGGQETQYF.